Sequencing of this TCR beta chain was carried out in a study of cytomegalovirus exposure and HLA in healthy donors. In the PCR, 60 Vbeta and 13 Jbeta primers were used. Data came from immunoSEQ multiplex PCR; TCRdb stores just in-frame clones and leaves some out. The data hold over 150,000 clones, with about four fifths observed a single time. The sample was PBMCs. This TCR derives from a boy aged 2 to 10 in good health and CMV-seronegative.

CDR3 DNA: TGTGCCTATGGGGGGATGGCCCAGCCCCAGCATTTT. Protein sequence: CAYGGMAQPQHF. This chain links TRBV28 with TRBJ1-5; possibly TRBD1 for D (5 bases). This CDR3 is built from 12 residues. The V gene lost 11 bases and the J gene lost 7 bases, with 15 bases spanning the gap. Germline V gives CDR1 MDHEN, CDR2 SYDVKM.